Listed below are T cell receptor beta chains from one sample, sequenced in a study of neurological immune-mediated disorders. TCRdb reprocessed the 5' RACE reads via MiXCR and lists one record per CDR3 protein. The sample has tens of thousands of distinct CDR3 sequences, around 4.2% seen once; the top ten hold 1% to 1.5%. The specimen was PBMCs. These TCRs come from a man aged 30 to 45 with multiple sclerosis. Both conserved end residues are part of each CDR3. D genes are given only for firm matches. Not every row has a clone size; where given, it reads once, few, many or a size class.

D: TRBD1
size: few
V: TRBV18
J: TRBJ2-6
DNA: TGTGCCAGCTCAGATAGGACAGGGACAAGCTCTGGGGCCAACGTCCTGACTTTC
CDR3: CASSDRTGTSSGANVLTF

D: NA
size: many
V: TRBV7-9
J: TRBJ1-2
DNA: TGTGCCAGCAGCTTAGTCTCCGCGGGGGCAGGTGGCTACACCTTC
CDR3: CASSLVSAGAGGYTF

D: TRBD2
size: many
V: TRBV20-1
J: TRBJ2-1
DNA: TGCAGTGCTGGGGAGGGTAGCGGGGGGAATTCCTACAATGAGCAGTTCTTC
CDR3: CSAGEGSGGNSYNEQFF

D: NA
size: many
V: TRBV5-1
J: TRBJ1-2
DNA: TGCGCCAGCAGCTTGGAGAGTAAGCTTTATGGCTACACCTTC
CDR3: CASSLESKLYGYTF

D: NA
size: many
V: TRBV5-6
J: TRBJ2-3
DNA: TGTGCCAGCAGCTTGTACCGATCTAGCACAGATACGCAGTATTTT
CDR3: CASSLYRSSTDTQYF

D: NA
size: NA
V: TRBV4-1
J: TRBJ1-5
DNA: TGCGCCAGCAGCCAAGTCCCTAAGGTACAGGGTGCTCAGCCCCAGAATTTT
CDR3: CASSQVPKVQGAQPQNF

D: NA
size: many
V: TRBV27
J: TRBJ2-1
DNA: TGTGCCAGCAGTGGGGGGGGCCTAAATGAGCAGTTCTTC
CDR3: CASSGGGLNEQFF

D: TRBD2
size: many
V: TRBV20-1
J: TRBJ2-1
DNA: TGCAGTGCTAGAGAAGCGGGGGGACTCAATGAGCAGTTCTTC
CDR3: CSAREAGGLNEQFF

D: NA
size: many
V: TRBV5-1
J: TRBJ1-3
DNA: TGCGCCAGCAGGGGGGGTGAGGCTGGAAACACCATATATTTT
CDR3: CASRGGEAGNTIYF

D: TRBD1
size: many
V: TRBV20-1
J: TRBJ2-2
DNA: TGCAGTGCAAGACAGGGGAGGGAGCTGTTTTTT
CDR3: CSARQGRELFF

D: TRBD2
size: many
V: TRBV20-1
J: TRBJ2-7
DNA: TGCAGTGCTAGGGAGTCAAGGCGGGGGTCCTACGAGCAGTACTTC
CDR3: CSARESRRGSYEQYF

D: NA
size: many
V: TRBV20-1
J: TRBJ2-7
DNA: TGCAGTGCCCGACAAGAGAACTACTACGAGCAGTACTTC
CDR3: CSARQENYYEQYF

D: TRBD1
size: many
V: TRBV6-6
J: TRBJ1-2
DNA: TGTGCCAGCAGCCAACAGGGGGGCTACACCTTC
CDR3: CASSQQGGYTF

D: NA
size: many
V: TRBV6-2/TRBV6-3
J: TRBJ1-5
DNA: TGTGCCAGCAGTACCCCGGACGGCTCGGCTCAGCCCCAGCATTTT
CDR3: CASSTPDGSAQPQHF

D: TRBD2
size: few
V: TRBV27
J: TRBJ2-5
DNA: TGTGCCAGCAGTTTTACCGGCGGGGGGACTCAAGAGACCCAGTACTTC
CDR3: CASSFTGGGTQETQYF

D: NA
size: many
V: TRBV18
J: TRBJ1-1
DNA: TGTGCCAGCCTTGGGGGAGCCCTAAACACTGAAGCTTTCTTT
CDR3: CASLGGALNTEAFF

D: TRBD2
size: many
V: TRBV6-5
J: TRBJ2-1
DNA: TGTGCCAGCAGTTGGAATAGCGGGGGGGGAAATGAGCAGTTCTTC
CDR3: CASSWNSGGGNEQFF